The T cell receptor beta chain under discussion was sequenced for a study of regulatory T cells in long-lasting Graves disease. The J segment lost 0 bases and the V segment lost 7 bases, leaving 9 bases of the junction unmatched. The CDR3 has 16 residues. There are many counts of this clonotype. Through Arm-PCR of CDR3 regions and iRepertoire HTBI primers, TCR beta libraries were built. TCRdb itself ran the multiplex PCR reads through MiXCR, one entry per CDR3 protein. The repertoire includes some 340,000 distinct CDR3 sequences, approximately 12% of them detected once, and approximately 20% sits in the top ten. Documented time point: newly diagnosed GD, antithyroid drugs for less than 3 months. The TCR library used RNA extracted from PBMCs. The sample was also reused in another study, on T cells in Graves' hyperthyroidism and ophthalmopathy. That source adds: Researchers barred patients who had uncontrolled infection, other autoimmune disease, pregnancy or lactation. Ophthalmopathy got predicted by the model a median around 6.6 months before its onset.

The material was peripheral blood mononuclear cells (PBMCs), obtained at new diagnosis, from a patient treated with antithyroid drugs. The J gene is TRBJ2-1, the V gene TRBV12-3 or TRBV12-4; 7 bases match TRBD2. The receptor comes from a woman aged 18-29 years with Graves disease. The CDR3, as DNA: TGTGCCAGCACCATGGGGGGGGGAAGCTCCTACAATGAGCAGTTCTTC. Translating it yields CASTMGGGSSYNEQFF.